These 29 T cell receptor beta chains were all obtained from the same sample, sequenced in a study of blood T cell repertoires in COVID-19. TCRdb keeps only in-frame clones here, not all; method: immunoSEQ multiplex PCR. The table records roughly 250,000 clones, around four fifths of them present only once. Sequenced sample: peripheral blood. The receptors stem from a woman in her fifties or sixties with active or convalescent COVID-19.

The chain has TRBV10-3 and TRBJ2-7, with a possible D match to TRBD2 (6 bases). Germline-derived CDR1 and CDR2 are ENHRY and SYGVKD. V lost 3 bases and J 5 bases, leaving 14 bases between the germline ends. CDR3 length: 14 residues. This CDR3 reads CAISDQRSGDEQYF. Written as DNA, the CDR3 is TGTGCCATCAGTGATCAGCGATCGGGGGACGAGCAGTACTTC.

This chain uses TRBV18 with TRBJ1-1, with D hard to call. With 2 bases removed from V and 1 base from J, the gap between germline ends came to 5 bases. Germline values: CDR1 KGHSH, CDR2 LQKENI. This CDR3 is built from 13 residues. The CDR3 DNA reads TGTGCCAGCTCACCAGGCTCGAACACTGAAGCTTTCTTT. Its translation is CASSPGSNTEAFF.

The chain carries TRBV6-2 or TRBV6-3 and TRBJ2-1, with TRBD2 matching over 10 bases. Per germline, CDR1 MNHEY and CDR2 SVGEGT. The J segment lost 7 bases and the V segment lost 5 bases, leaving 5 bases of the junction unmatched. This CDR3 region has 14 residues. In nucleotides, the CDR3 is TGTGCCAGCAGTGGAGCGGGGGGGCGGAATGAGCAGTTCTTC. Encoded protein: CASSGAGGRNEQFF.

This CDR3 is CASSQEGSSGTYTDTQYF. The CDR3 DNA reads TGTGCCAGCAGCCAAGAGGGGTCTAGCGGGACCTACACAGATACGCAGTATTTT. This rearrangement joins TRBV3-1 (or the pseudogene TRBV3-2) to TRBJ2-3; 9 bases are shared with TRBD2. V shed 0 bases and J 2 bases; nucleotides not matched to a gene: 9. The CDR3 is made up of 18 amino acids. Germline lookup yields CDR1 LGHDT and CDR2 YNNKEL (reference sequence).

The gene calls are TRBV10-2 and TRBJ1-3; 10 positions match TRBD1. The CDR3 loop spans 14 amino acids. The V gene end was trimmed by 6 bases and the J gene end by 2 bases; junction bases not matched to a gene: 1. Germline V gene data show CDR1 as WSHSY and CDR2 as SAAADI. As DNA, the CDR3 is TGCGCCAGCAGGGACAGGGGGACTGGAAACACCATATATTTT. It yields the protein CASRDRGTGNTIYF.

The chain employs TRBV5-8 and TRBJ1-1, with TRBD1 identical over 7 bases. Losses at the gene ends were 1 base for V and 1 base for J; bases not matched to a gene: 7. CDR3 length equals 16 residues. The V gene's germline CDR1 is SGHTS and CDR2 YDEGEE. The CDR3 region has the DNA TGTGCCAGCAGCTTGTTCCAGGGGGTAAGGAACACTGAAGCTTTCTTT. Protein product: CASSLFQGVRNTEAFF.

This chain joins TRBV25-1 and TRBJ1-1, with D maybe TRBD1 (5 bases). Trimming took off 5 bases at V and 0 bases at J, with 7 bases between the two ends. This CDR3 comprises 13 residues. Germline V gene sequence: CDR1 MGHDK, CDR2 SYGVNS. DNA of the CDR3: TGTGCCAGCAGTTTGGACATGAACACTGAAGCTTTCTTT. Translated, it gives CASSLDMNTEAFF.

The chain carries TRBV24-1 and TRBJ1-4; TRBD1 aligns across 7 bases. The CDR3 loop spans 16 amino acids. Trimming took 5 bases from V and 0 from J; bases not matched to a gene: 5. The germline V gene encodes CDR1 KGHDR and CDR2 SFDVKD. CDR3 amino acids: CATSVGTAATNEKLFF. CDR3 bases: TGTGCCACCAGTGTTGGGACAGCGGCAACTAATGAAAAACTGTTTTTT.

This chain links TRBV5-8 with TRBJ1-1, with TRBD1 matching over 8 bases. Losses at the gene ends were 5 bases for V and 3 bases for J; bases not matched to a gene: 6. This CDR3 is 14 amino acids long. The germline V gene has CDR1 SGHTS and CDR2 YDEGEE. CDR3 sequence: CASRSLTGDTEAFF. The CDR3 DNA sequence: TGTGCCAGCAGGTCATTGACAGGGGACACTGAAGCTTTCTTT. The whole variable domain, filled in from reference TRBV5-8 and TRBJ1-1, reads EAGVTQSPTHLIKTRGQQATLRCSPISGHTSVYWYQQALGLGLQFLLWYDEGEERNRGNFPPRFSGRQFPNYSSELNVNALELEDSALYLCASRSLTGDTEAFFGQGTRLTVV.

This clone was counted at least ten times. This chain connects TRBV18 to TRBJ1-1; TRBD1 matches at 9 bases. CDR3 size: 17 residues. Trimming took 6 bases from V and 1 from J; bases not matched to a gene: 12. Germline V gene data show CDR1 as KGHSH and CDR2 as LQKENI. The CDR3 loop reads CASSKKGQGKGNTEAFF. CDR3 sequence (DNA): TGTGCCAGCTCTAAAAAAGGACAGGGGAAAGGGAACACTGAAGCTTTCTTT.

The V call is TRBV29-1, the J call TRBJ2-7; 12 positions agree with TRBD1. Germline V gene data show CDR1 as SQVTM and CDR2 as ANQGSEA. The V and J ends lost 4 bases and 6 bases, in that order; junction bases with no gene match: 7. This CDR3 spans 14 amino acids. The CDR3 nucleotides read TGCAGCGTTGTGGGACAGGGGGCGTTCGGCGAGCAGTACTTC. It translates to CSVVGQGAFGEQYF.

The chain uses TRBV20-1 and TRBJ1-2, with a possible D match to TRBD1 (5 bases). This CDR3 contains 11 residues. Germline assignment: CDR1 DFQATT and CDR2 SNEGSKA (reference sequence). Trimming pared 4 bases from V and 8 bases from J, leaving 11 bases between. CDR3: CSATRQRGYTF. The CDR3 bases are TGCAGTGCTACACGACAGCGAGGCTACACCTTC.

This clone was seen only a few times. The CDR3 spells CASSMTGKDEQYF. The DNA for the CDR3 is TGTGCCAGTAGTATGACAGGGAAGGACGAGCAGTACTTC. This chain joins TRBV19 and TRBJ2-7, with 7 bases aligning to TRBD1. This CDR3 is 13 amino acids long. The ends lost 3 bases at V and 5 bases at J; junction bases unmatched: 4. CDR1 and CDR2 from the germline V gene are LNHDA and SQIVND (reference sequence).

This chain uses TRBV30 with TRBJ1-2, with D possibly TRBD1 on 6 matching bases. The CDR3 loop spans 12 amino acids. With 1 base removed from V and 8 bases from J, the gap between germline ends came to 11 bases. Per the germline V gene, CDR1 is GTSNPN and CDR2 is SVGIG (reference sequence). The CDR3 sequence is CAWSGTDGGYTF. CDR3 nucleotide sequence: TGTGCCTGGAGTGGGACAGATGGCGGCTACACCTTC. The full variable domain, completed using reference TRBV30 and TRBJ1-2, is SQTIHQWPATLVQPVGSPLSLECTVEGTSNPNLYWYRQAAGRGLQLLFYSVGIGQISSEVPQNLSASRPQDRQFILSSKKLLLSDSGFYLCAWSGTDGGYTFGSGTRLTVV.

V usage is TRBV7-6 and J usage is TRBJ2-1; 14 bases are a match to TRBD2. This CDR3 comprises 17 residues. Germline assignment: CDR1 SGHVS and CDR2 FNYEAQ. With 6 bases clipped from V and 4 bases from J, the junction kept 8 bases outside the gene matches. The CDR3 region has the DNA TGTGCCAGCAGACTGGGACTAGCGGGGGCGACATACAATGAGCAGTTCTTC. This codes for CASRLGLAGATYNEQFF.

The V gene is TRBV9, the J gene TRBJ1-2, with D unresolved. V lost 0 bases and J lost 2, with 8 bases in between. The CDR3 covers 14 residues. Germline V lookup: CDR1 SGDLS, CDR2 YYNGEE. CDR3 protein: CASSVDSGNYGYTF. The CDR3 nucleotides are TGTGCCAGCAGCGTAGATTCAGGAAACTATGGCTACACCTTC.

V gene TRBV6-5 combines with J gene TRBJ1-4, with D unresolved. Trimming left V 2 bases short and J 1 base short, with 11 bases between. This CDR3 spans 16 amino acids. The germline V gene encodes CDR1 MNHEY and CDR2 SVGAGI. CDR3 loop: CASSYDTGGTNEKLFF. The CDR3 DNA follows: TGTGCCAGCAGTTACGATACTGGAGGAACTAATGAAAAACTGTTTTTT.

The chain employs TRBV4-1 and TRBJ2-4; D not certain. CDR1 and CDR2 (germline): MGHRA, YSYEKL. The CDR3 runs to 13 residues. Trimming cost V 4 bases and J 6 bases, with 10 bases left between them. The CDR3 sequence is CASSPGSRNIQYF. The CDR3 region has the DNA TGCGCCAGCAGCCCGGGTTCACGAAACATTCAGTACTTC.

V is TRBV6-6 and J is TRBJ1-3, with TRBD1 matching over 7 bases. CDR3 length: 15 residues. The germline CDR1 and CDR2 sequences are MNHNY and SVGAGI (reference sequence). The junction had 5 bases not matched to a gene; V was cut back by 2 bases and J by 4 bases. CDR3 sequence (DNA): TGTGCCAGCAGTTACCTTACGGGACAGGGAAACACCATATATTTT. Translated, it gives CASSYLTGQGNTIYF.

In this sample, this clone turned up once. The rearrangement joins TRBV4-1 to TRBJ1-1; D may be TRBD1 (5 bases). This CDR3 is built from 16 residues. Trimming took off 6 bases at V and 3 bases at J, with 20 bases between the two ends. Looked up from germline, CDR1 is MGHRA and CDR2 is YSYEKL. The CDR3 coding sequence is TGCGCCAGCAGACACTCGGAGGGTGCGGGGGACACTGAAGCTTTCTTT. Its protein is CASRHSEGAGDTEAFF.

The chain carries TRBV10-3 and TRBJ1-2; 9 bases are a match to TRBD1. Unmatched junction bases numbered 7, after V lost 6 bases and J lost 5 bases. Germline values: CDR1 ENHRY, CDR2 SYGVKD. CDR3 length: 14 amino acids. The CDR3, as DNA: TGTGCCATCAGCGACTTAGGACAGGGGTATGGCTACACCTTC. It translates to CAISDLGQGYGYTF.

V gene TRBV30 combines with J gene TRBJ1-4, with D unclear. CDR1 and CDR2 (germline): GTSNPN, SVGIG (reference sequence). Deletions cut 1 base from V and 2 bases from J, with 14 bases between. The CDR3 totals 16 residues. The CDR3, as DNA: TGTGCCTGGAGTGACCCTCACGGTTACACTAATGAAAAACTGTTTTTT. It yields the protein CAWSDPHGYTNEKLFF.

The rearrangement links TRBV29-1 to TRBJ2-7; 10 bases match TRBD1. The CDR3 is 12 residues long. Germline V gene lookup returns CDR1 SQVTM and CDR2 ANQGSEA. Trimming at V came to 7 bases and at J to 6 bases, leaving 6 bases not matched to a gene. CDR3 DNA: TGCAGCGCTGGGACAGGGGAGGGCGAGCAGTACTTC. This encodes CSAGTGEGEQYF.

This chain links TRBV4-1 with TRBJ2-1; 7 nucleotides line up with TRBD2. The germline gives CDR1 MGHRA, CDR2 YSYEKL. The CDR3 is 15 residues long. V shed 1 base, J shed 2 bases, and the junction held 2 bases outside the gene matches. CDR3 loop: CASSQVGTTYNEQFF. For the CDR3, the DNA is TGCGCCAGCAGCCAAGTCGGGACTACCTACAATGAGCAGTTCTTC.

The chain employs TRBV3-1 (or the pseudogene TRBV3-2) and TRBJ2-5; 8 bases map to TRBD1. This CDR3 contains 17 residues. The germline gives CDR1 LGHDT, CDR2 YNNKEL (reference sequence). J was trimmed by 5 bases and V by 3 bases; bases with no gene match: 14. Written as DNA, the CDR3 is TGTGCCAGCAGCCACAGCATCAGGGGGCGCCATCCCGAGACCCAGTACTTC. Its protein product is CASSHSIRGRHPETQYF.

The chain links TRBV4-1 to TRBJ1-4; D uncertain. V was clipped by 3 bases and J by 11 bases, with 22 bases between them. This CDR3 has 16 amino acids. Germline CDR1 is MGHRA and CDR2 is YSYEKL. CDR3 nucleotides: TGCGCCAGCAGCCACGTTCCAGACACGAGGGAGTTCAAACTGTTTTTT. This encodes CASSHVPDTREFKLFF.

V gene TRBV19 combines with J gene TRBJ2-5; possibly TRBD1 for D (5 bases). Germline V lookup: CDR1 LNHDA, CDR2 SQIVND (reference sequence). The CDR3 sequence is 15 residues long. V shed 2 bases and J shed 4 bases, with 14 bases lying between them. Written as DNA, the CDR3 is TGTGCCAGTAGTATAATGAGGCAGGGTGGAGAGACCCAGTACTTC. Residues: CASSIMRQGGETQYF.

The CDR3 reads CASSLQGYKLFF. CDR3 coding DNA: TGTGCCAGCAGCTTACAGGGTTACAAACTGTTTTTT. The rearrangement uses TRBV11-2 and TRBJ1-4; a weak D match, TRBD1 (5 bases). Germline V gives CDR1 SGHAT, CDR2 FQNNGV. There are 12 residues in the CDR3. V was shortened by 2 bases and J by 11 bases, with 9 bases between the two germline ends. The whole variable domain, filled in from reference TRBV11-2 and TRBJ1-4, reads EAGVAQSPRYKIIEKRQSVAFWCNPISGHATLYWYQQILGQGPKLLIQFQNNGVVDDSQLPKDRFSAERLKGVDSTLKIQPAKLEDSAVYLCASSLQGYKLFFGSGTQLSVL.

The rearrangement links TRBV6-5 to TRBJ1-1; D uncertain. The CDR3 totals 15 residues. CDR1 and CDR2 from the germline V gene are MNHEY and SVGAGI. V lost 0 bases to trimming and J lost 4 bases, with 12 bases between them. The DNA of the CDR3 is TGTGCCAGCAGTTACTCGGCGGGGTCGGGCACTGAAGCTTTCTTT. Its protein is CASSYSAGSGTEAFF.